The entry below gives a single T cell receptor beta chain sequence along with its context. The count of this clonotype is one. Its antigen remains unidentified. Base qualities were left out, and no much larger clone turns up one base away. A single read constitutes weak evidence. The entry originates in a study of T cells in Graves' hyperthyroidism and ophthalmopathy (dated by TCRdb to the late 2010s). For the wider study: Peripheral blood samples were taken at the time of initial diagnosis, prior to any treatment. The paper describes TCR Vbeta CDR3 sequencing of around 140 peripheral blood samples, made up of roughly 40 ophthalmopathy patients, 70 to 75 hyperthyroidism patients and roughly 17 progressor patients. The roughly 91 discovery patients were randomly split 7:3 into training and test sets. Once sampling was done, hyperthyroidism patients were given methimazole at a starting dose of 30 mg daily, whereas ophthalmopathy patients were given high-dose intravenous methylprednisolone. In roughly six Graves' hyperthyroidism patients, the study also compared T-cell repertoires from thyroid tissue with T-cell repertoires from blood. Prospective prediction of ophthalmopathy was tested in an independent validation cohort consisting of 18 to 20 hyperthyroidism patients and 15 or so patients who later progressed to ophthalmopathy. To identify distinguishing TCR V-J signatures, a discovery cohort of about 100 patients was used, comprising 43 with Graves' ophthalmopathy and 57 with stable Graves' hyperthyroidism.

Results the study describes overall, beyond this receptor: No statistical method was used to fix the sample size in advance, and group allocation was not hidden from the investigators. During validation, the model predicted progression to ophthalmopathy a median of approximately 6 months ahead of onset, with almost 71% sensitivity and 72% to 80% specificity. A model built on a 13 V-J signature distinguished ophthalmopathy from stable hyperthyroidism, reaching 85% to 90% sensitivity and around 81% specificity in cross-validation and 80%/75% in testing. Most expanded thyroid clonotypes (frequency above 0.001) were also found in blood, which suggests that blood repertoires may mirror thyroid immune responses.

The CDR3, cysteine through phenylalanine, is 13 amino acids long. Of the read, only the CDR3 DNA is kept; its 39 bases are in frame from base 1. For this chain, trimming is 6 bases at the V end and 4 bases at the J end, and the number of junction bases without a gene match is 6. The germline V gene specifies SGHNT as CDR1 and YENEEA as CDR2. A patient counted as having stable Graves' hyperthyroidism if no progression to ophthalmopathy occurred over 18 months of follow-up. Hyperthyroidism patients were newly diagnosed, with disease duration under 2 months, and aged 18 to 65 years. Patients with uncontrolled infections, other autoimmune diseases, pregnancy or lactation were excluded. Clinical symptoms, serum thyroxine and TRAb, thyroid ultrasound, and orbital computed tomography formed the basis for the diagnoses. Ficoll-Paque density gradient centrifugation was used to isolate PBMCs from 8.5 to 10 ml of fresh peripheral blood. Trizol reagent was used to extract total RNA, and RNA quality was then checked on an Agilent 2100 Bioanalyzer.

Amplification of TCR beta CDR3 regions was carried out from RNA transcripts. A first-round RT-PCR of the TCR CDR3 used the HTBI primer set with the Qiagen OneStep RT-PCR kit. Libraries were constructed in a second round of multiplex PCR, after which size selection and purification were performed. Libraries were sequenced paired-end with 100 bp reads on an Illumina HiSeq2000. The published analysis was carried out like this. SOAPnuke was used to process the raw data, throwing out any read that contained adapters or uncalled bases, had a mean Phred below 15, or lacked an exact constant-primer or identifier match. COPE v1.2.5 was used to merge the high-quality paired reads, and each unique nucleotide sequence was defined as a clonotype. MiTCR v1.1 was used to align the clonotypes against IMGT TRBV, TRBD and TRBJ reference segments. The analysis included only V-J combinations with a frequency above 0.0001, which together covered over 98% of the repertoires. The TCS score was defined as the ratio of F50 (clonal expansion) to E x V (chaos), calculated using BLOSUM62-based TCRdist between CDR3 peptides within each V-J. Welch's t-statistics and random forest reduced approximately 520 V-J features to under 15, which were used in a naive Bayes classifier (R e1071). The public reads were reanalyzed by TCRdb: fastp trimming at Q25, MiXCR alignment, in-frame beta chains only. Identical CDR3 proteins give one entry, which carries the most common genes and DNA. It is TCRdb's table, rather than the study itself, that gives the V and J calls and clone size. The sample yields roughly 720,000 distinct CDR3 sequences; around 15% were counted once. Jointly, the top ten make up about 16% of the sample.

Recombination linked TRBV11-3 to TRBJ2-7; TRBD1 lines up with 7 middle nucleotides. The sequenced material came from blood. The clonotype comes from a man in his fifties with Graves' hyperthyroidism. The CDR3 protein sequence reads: CASSQRRGYEQYF. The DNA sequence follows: TGTGCCAGCAGTCAGCGCAGGGGGTACGAGCAGTACTTC.